One TCR beta chain is described in this entry. In the authors' workflow: For nucleated cells, counts were estimated from reference gene primer amplification. Repertoires were generated with immunoSEQ multiplex PCR, while TCRdb's copy carries only in-frame clones and drops some. From that table come the V and J calls and clone size; the DNA was used to work out D and trimming. The sample lists approximately 100,000 clones, roughly 89% occurring once. This CDR3 comprises 14 residues. V was clipped by 0 bases and J by 1 base, with 5 bases between them. Germline V gene lookup returns CDR1 SGHKS and CDR2 YYEKEE (reference sequence). These data are taken from a study of blood T cell repertoires in COVID-19. Study as a whole: There were acute and convalescent COVID-19 samples, and they came from the United States, Italy and Spain. Sources were T cells, B-cell-depleted T cells, or PBMCs; the material itself was cDNA or gDNA.

This sequence joins TRBV5-5 and TRBJ1-5; D not certain. The sequence was collected from a human donor with acute or convalescent COVID-19. The donor label of this sample is uncertain. The sequenced material came from peripheral blood. CDR3 nucleotides: TGTGCCAGCAGCTTGGTCCCGAGCAATCAGCCCCAGCATTTT. Translating gives CASSLVPSNQPQHF.